This T cell receptor (beta chain) was found in a study of T cells in lung cancer brain metastases. CDR1 and CDR2 (germline): LNHDA, SQIVND (reference sequence). Unmatched junction bases numbered 7, after V lost 6 bases and J lost 3 bases. The CDR3 contains 15 residues. The repertoire was sequenced with immunoSEQ multiplex PCR; TCRdb's copy has only in-frame clones and lacks some. Found here are some 5,900 clones, around 84% of them singletons; the top ten hold roughly 6.1%. Sequencing was carried out using tumor tissue from a brain metastasis. J is TRBJ2-1 and V is TRBV19; 8 nucleotides agree with TRBD2. The sequence derives from a man in his forties or fifties with non-small cell lung cancer that had spread to the brain. The CDR3 coding sequence is TGTGCCAGTAGCATGATTAGCGGGGACTACAATGAGCAGTTCTTC. Translation gives CASSMISGDYNEQFF. The full variable domain, in which reference TRBV19 and TRBJ2-1 provide the parts outside the CDR3, is DGGITQSPKYLFRKEGQNVTLSCEQNLNHDAMYWYRQDPGQGLRLIYYSQIVNDFQKGDIAEGYSVSREKKESFPLTVTSAQKNPTAFYLCASSMISGDYNEQFFGPGTRLTVL.